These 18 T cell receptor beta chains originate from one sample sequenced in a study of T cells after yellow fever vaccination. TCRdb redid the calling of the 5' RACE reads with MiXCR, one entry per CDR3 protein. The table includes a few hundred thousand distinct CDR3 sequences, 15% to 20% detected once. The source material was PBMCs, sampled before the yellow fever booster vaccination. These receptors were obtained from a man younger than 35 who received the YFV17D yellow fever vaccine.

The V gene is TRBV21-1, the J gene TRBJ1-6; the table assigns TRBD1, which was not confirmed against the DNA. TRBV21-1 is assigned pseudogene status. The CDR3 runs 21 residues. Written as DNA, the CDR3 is TGTGCCAGCAGACCGGGACAGGGTCAATCCGCGTCGAGTTCCTATAATTCACCCTTCCACTTT. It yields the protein CASRPGQGQSASSSYNSPFHF.

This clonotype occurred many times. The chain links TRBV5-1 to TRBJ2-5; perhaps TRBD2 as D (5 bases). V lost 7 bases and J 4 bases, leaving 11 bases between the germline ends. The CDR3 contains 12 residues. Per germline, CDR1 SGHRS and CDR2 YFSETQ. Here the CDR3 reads CASRGGGETQYF. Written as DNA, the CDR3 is TGCGCCAGCCGAGGAGGTGGAGAGACCCAGTACTTC.

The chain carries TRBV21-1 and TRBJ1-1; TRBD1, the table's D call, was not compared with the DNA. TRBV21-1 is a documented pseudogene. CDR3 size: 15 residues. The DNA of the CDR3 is TGTGCCCCCGGGGGCTGCCCCACCTTGAACACTGAAGCTTTCTTT. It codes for CAPGGCPTLNTEAFF.

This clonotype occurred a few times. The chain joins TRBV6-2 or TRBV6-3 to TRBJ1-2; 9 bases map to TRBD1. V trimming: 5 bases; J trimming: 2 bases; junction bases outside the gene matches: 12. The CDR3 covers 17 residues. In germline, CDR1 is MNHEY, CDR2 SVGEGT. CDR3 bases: TGTGCCAGCAGTCCCTCCGCCCGTACAGGGGGCAACTATGGCTACACCTTC. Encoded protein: CASSPSARTGGNYGYTF.

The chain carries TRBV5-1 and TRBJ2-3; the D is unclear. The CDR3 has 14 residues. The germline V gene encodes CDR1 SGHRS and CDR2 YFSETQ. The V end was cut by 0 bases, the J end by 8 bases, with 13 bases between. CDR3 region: CASSLGDGARTQYF. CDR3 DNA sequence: TGCGCCAGCAGCTTGGGCGACGGAGCGCGTACGCAGTATTTT.

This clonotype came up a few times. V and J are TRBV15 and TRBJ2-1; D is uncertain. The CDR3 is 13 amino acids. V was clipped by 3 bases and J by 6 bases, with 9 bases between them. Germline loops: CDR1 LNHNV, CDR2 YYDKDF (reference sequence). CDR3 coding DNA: TGTGCCACCAGCAGTTTGGGCGGCAATGAGCAGTTCTTC. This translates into CATSSLGGNEQFF.

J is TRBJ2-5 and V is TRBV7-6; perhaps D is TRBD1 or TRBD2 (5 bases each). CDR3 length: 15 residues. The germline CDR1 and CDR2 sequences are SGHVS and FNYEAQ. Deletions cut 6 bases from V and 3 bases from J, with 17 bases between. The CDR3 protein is CASRRRGTPEETQYF. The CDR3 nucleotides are TGTGCCAGCAGACGACGTGGGACGCCTGAAGAGACCCAGTACTTC.

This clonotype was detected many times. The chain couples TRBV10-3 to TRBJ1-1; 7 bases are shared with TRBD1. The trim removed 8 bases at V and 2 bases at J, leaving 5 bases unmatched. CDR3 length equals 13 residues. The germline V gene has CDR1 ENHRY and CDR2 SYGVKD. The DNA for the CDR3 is TGTGCCATCTCCGGACAGGCAAACACTGAAGCTTTCTTT. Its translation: CAISGQANTEAFF.

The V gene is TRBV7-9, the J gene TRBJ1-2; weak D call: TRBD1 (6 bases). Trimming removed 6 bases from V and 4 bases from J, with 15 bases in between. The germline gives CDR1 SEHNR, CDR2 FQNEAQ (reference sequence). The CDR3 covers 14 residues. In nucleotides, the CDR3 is TGTGCCAGCAGGAAGACGGACAGCATCTATGGCTACACCTTC. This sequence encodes CASRKTDSIYGYTF.

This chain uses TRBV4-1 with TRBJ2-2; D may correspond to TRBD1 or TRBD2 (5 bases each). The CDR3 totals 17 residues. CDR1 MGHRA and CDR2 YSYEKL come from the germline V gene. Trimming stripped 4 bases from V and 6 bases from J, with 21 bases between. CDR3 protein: CASSPGPLQQGPGELFF. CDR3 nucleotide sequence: TGCGCCAGCAGCCCAGGCCCCCTACAGCAGGGACCCGGGGAGCTGTTTTTT.

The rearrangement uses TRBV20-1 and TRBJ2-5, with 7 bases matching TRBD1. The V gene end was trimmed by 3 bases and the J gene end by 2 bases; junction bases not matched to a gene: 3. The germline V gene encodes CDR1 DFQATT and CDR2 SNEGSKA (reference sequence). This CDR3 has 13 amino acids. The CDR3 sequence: CSARLTGQETQYF. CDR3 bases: TGCAGTGCTAGGTTGACAGGGCAAGAGACCCAGTACTTC.

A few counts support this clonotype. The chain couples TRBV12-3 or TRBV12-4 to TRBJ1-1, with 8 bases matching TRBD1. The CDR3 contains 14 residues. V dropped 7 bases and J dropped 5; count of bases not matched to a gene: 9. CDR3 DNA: TGTGCCAGCACCCCGACAGGGGAAAGAACTGAAGCTTTCTTT. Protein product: CASTPTGERTEAFF.

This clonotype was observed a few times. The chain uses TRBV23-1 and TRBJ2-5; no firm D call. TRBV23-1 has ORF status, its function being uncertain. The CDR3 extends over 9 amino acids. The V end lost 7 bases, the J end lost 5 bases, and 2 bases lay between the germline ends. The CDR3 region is CASKETQYF. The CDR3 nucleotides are TGCGCCAGCAAGGAGACCCAGTACTTC.

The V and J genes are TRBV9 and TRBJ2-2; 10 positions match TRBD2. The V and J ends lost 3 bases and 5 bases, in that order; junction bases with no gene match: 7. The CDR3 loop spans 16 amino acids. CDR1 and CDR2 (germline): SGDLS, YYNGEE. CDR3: CASSEPGTSVTGELFF. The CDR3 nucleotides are TGTGCCAGCAGCGAGCCGGGGACTAGCGTTACCGGGGAGCTGTTTTTT.

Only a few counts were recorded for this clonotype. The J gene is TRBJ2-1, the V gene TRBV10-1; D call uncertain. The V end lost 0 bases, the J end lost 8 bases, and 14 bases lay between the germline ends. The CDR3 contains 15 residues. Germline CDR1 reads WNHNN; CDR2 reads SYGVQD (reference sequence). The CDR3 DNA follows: TGCGCCAGCAGTGAGTCCGGAAGGGTTGTCGATGAGCAGTTCTTC. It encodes CASSESGRVVDEQFF.

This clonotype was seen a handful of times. CDR3 sequence (DNA): TGCGCCAGCAGCCAAGACTATAGTGGGAATTCACCCCTCCACTTT. Residues: CASSQDYSGNSPLHF. This chain uses TRBV4-3 with TRBJ1-6; D remains ambiguous. CDR3 length: 15 amino acids. CDR1 is LGHNA, CDR2 YSLEER, per germline. V shed 0 bases and J shed 7 bases, with 10 bases lying between them.

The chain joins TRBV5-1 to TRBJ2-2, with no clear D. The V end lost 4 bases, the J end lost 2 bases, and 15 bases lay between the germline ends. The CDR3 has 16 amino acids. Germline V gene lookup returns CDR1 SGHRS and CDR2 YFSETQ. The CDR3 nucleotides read TGCGCCAGCAGCGGATGGGGAATAACCAACACCGGGGAGCTGTTTTTT. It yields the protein CASSGWGITNTGELFF.

The CDR3 DNA reads as TGCGCCAGCAGCCGGGACCCCGGGCAGGACTATGGCTACACCTTC. Its translation: CASSRDPGQDYGYTF. The chain carries TRBV5-1 and TRBJ1-2, with D perhaps matching TRBD1 (5 bases). Germline lookup yields CDR1 SGHRS and CDR2 YFSETQ. This CDR3 contains 15 residues. V was shortened by 4 bases and J by 3 bases, with 16 bases between the two germline ends.